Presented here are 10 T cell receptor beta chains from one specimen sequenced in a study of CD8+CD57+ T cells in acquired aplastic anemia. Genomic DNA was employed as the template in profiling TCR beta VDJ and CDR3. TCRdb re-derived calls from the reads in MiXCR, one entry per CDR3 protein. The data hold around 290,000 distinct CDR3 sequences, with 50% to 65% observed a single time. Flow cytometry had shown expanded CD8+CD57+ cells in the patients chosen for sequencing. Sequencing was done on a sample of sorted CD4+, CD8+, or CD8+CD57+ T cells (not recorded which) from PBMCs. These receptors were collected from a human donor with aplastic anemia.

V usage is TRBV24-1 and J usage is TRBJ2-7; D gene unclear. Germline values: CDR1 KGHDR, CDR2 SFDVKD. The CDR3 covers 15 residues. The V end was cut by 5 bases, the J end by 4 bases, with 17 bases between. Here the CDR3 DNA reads TGTGCCACCAGTGGCGATGTCAGGCTACGATACGAGCAGTACTTC. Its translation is CATSGDVRLRYEQYF.

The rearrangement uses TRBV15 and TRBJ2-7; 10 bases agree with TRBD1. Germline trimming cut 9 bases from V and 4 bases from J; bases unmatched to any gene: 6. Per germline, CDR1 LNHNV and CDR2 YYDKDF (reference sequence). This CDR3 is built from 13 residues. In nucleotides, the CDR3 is TGTGCCACGAAACCGGGACAGGGGTACGAGCAGTACTTC. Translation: CATKPGQGYEQYF. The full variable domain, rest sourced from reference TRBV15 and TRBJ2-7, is DAMVIQNPRYQVTQFGKPVTLSCSQTLNHNVMYWYQQKSSQAPKLLFHYYDKDFNNEADTPDNFQSRRPNTSFCFLDIRSPGLGDTAMYLCATKPGQGYEQYFGPGTRLTVT.

The CDR3 coding sequence is TGTGCCAGCAGCTTTTTAACAGGGCCCGCCGAGCAGTACTTC. This encodes CASSFLTGPAEQYF. The chain couples TRBV5-8 to TRBJ2-7; possibly TRBD1 for D (6 bases). Trimming left V 2 bases short and J 6 bases short, with 15 bases between. The CDR3 spans 14 residues. Per germline, CDR1 SGHTS and CDR2 YDEGEE.

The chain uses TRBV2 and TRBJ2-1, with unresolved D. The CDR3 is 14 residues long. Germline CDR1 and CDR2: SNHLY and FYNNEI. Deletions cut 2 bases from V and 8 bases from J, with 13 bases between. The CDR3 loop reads CASSESRKPHEQFF. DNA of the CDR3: TGTGCCAGCAGTGAAAGCCGGAAACCCCATGAGCAGTTCTTC.

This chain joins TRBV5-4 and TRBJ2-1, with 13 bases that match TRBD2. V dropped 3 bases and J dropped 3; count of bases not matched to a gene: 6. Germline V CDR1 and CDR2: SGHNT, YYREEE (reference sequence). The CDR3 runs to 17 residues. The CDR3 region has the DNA TGTGCCAGCAGCTCCCGACTAGCGGGGGGCATCTACAATGAGCAGTTCTTC. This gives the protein CASSSRLAGGIYNEQFF.

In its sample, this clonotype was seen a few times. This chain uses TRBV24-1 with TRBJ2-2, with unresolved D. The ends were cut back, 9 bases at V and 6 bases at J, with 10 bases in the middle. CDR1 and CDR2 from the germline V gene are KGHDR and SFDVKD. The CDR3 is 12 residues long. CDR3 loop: CATGIWAGELFF. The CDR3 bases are TGTGCCACCGGAATATGGGCCGGGGAGCTGTTTTTT.

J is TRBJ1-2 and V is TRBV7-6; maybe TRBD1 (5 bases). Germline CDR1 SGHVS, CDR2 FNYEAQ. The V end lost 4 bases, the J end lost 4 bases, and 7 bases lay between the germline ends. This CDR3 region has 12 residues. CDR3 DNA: TGTGCCAGCAGCTCACAGGCCTATGGCTACACCTTC. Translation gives CASSSQAYGYTF. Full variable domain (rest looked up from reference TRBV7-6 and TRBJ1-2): GAGVSQSPRYKVTKRGQDVALRCDPISGHVSLYWYRQALGQGPEFLTYFNYEAQQDKSGLPNDRFSAERPEGSISTLTIQRTEQRDSAMYRCASSSQAYGYTFGSGTRLTVV.

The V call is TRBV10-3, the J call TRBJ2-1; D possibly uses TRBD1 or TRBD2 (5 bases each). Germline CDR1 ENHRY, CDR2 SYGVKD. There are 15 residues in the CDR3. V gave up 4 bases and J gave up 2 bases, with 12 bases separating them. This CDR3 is CAISARDGTYNEQFF. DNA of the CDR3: TGTGCCATCAGTGCCCGGGACGGAACCTACAATGAGCAGTTCTTC.

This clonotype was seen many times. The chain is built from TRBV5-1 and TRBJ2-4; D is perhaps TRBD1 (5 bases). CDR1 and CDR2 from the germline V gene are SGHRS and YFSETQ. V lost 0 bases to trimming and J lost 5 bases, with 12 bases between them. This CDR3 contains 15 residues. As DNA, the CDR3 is TGCGCCAGCAGCTTGGGTACTATAGGGGAAAACATTCAGTACTTC. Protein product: CASSLGTIGENIQYF.

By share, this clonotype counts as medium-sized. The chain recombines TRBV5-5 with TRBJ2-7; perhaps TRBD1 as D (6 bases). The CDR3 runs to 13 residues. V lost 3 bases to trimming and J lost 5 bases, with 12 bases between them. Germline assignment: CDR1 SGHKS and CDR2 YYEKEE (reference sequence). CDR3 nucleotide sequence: TGTGCCAGCAGCTCACAGGGTGGCAACGAGCAGTACTTC. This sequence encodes CASSSQGGNEQYF.